This T cell receptor (beta chain) appears in the sequencing data of a study of cytomegalovirus exposure and HLA in healthy donors. Trimming took 2 bases from V and 0 from J, leaving 8 bases between them. The CDR3 loop spans 15 amino acids. Germline lookup yields CDR1 LNHDA and CDR2 SQIVND (reference sequence). Overall study results and limits: Further analysis was carried out later, and it showed several of the most significant clusters appearing linked to common viral pathogens. Listed as cytomegalovirus-associated were over 150 TCR beta chains. In a later analysis, TCR beta V- and J-gene trimming was associated with a missense DCLRE1C variant.

A remark on this clone: The antigen remains undetermined.

PCR was performed using 60 Vbeta and 13 Jbeta primers. The protocol was immunoSEQ multiplex PCR, while the TCRdb copy is restricted to in-frame clones and leaves out a portion. The table has 150,000 to 200,000 clones, 77% seen once; the top ten hold roughly 7.4%. Material for sequencing was PBMCs. This TCR derives from a male donor in good health and CMV-seropositive. V usage is TRBV19 and J usage is TRBJ2-1; D ambiguous. The CDR3 nucleotides read TGTGCCAGTAGTATACTCCCCTCCTCCTACAATGAGCAGTTCTTC. Translating gives CASSILPSSYNEQFF.